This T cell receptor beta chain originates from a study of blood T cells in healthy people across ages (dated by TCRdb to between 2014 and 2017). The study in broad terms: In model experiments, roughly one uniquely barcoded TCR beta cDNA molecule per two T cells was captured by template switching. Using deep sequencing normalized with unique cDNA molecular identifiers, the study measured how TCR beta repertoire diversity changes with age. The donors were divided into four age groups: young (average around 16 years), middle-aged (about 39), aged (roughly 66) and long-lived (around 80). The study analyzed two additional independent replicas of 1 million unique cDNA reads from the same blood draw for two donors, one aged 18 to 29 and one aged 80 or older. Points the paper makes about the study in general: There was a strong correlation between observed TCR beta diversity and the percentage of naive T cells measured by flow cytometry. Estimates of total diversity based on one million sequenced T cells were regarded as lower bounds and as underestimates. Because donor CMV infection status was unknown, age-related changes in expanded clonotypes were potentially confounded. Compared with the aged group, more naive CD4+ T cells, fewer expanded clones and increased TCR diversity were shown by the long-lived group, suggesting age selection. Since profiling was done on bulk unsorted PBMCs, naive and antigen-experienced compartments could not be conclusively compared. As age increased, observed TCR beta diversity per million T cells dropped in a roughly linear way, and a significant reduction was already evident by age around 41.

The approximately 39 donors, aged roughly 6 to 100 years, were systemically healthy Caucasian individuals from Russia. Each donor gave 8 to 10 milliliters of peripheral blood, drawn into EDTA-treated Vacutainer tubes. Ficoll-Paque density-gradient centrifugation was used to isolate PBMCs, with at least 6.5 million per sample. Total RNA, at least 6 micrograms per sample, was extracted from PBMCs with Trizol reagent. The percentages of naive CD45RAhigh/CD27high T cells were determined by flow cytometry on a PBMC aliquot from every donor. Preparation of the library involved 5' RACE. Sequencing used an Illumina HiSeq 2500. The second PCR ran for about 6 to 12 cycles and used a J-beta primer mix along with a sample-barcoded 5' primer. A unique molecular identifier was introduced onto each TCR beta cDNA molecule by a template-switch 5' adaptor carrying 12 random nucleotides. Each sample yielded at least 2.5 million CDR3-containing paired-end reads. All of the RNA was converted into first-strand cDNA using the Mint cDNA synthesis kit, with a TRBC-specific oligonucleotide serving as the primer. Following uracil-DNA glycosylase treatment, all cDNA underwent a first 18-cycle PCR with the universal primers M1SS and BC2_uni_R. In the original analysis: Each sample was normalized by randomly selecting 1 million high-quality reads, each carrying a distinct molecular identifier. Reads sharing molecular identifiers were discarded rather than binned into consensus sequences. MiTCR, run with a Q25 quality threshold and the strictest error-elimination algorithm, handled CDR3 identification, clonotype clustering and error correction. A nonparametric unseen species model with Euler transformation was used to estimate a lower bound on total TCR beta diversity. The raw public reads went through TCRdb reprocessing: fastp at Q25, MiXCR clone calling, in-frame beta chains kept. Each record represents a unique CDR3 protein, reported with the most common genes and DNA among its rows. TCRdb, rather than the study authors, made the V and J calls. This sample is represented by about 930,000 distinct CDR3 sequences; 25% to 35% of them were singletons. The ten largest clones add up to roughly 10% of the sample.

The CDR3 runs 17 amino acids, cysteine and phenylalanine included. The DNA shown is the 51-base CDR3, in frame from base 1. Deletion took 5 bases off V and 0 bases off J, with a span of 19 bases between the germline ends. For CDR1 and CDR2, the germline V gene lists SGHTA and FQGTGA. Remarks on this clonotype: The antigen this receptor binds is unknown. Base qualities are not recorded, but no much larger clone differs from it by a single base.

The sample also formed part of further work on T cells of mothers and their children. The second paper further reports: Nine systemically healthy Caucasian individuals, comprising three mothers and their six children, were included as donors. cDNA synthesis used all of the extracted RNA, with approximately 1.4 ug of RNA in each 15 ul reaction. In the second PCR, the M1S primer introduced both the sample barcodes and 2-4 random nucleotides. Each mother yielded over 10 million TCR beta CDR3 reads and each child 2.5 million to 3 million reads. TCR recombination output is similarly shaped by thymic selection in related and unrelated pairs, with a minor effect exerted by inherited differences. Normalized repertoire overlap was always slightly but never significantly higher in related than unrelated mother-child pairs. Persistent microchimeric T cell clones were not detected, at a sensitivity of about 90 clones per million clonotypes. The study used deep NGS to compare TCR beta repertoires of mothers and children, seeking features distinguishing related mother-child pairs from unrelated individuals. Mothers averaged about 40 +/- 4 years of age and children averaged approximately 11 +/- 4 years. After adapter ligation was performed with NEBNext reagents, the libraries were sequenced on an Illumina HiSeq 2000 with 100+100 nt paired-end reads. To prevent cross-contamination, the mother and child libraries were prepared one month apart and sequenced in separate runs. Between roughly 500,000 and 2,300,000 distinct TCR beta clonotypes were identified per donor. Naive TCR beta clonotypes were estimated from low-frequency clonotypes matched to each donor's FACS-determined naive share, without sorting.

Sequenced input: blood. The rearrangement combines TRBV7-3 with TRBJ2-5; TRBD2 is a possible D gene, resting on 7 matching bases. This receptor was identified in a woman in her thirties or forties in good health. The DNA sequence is TGTGCCAGCAGCGCCCGGGGGGCCACCGAGTACCAAGAGACCCAGTACTTC. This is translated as CASSARGATEYQETQYF. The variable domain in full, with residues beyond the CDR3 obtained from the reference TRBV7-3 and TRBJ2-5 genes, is GAGVSQTPSNKVTEKGKYVELRCDPISGHTALYWYRQSLGQGPEFLIYFQGTGAADDSGLPNDRFFAVRPEGSVSTLKIQRTERGDSAVYLCASSARGATEYQETQYFGPGTRLLVL.